These 32 T cell receptor beta chains were all obtained from the same sample, sequenced in a study of T cells in tumors after PD-1 blockade. Assay: immunoSEQ multiplex PCR; the TCRdb copy retains only in-frame clones and omits some. The table has about 48,000 clones, 81% seen once; the top ten hold approximately 4%. The source was PBMCs, collected before anti-PD-1 treatment. Receptors originate from a human donor with basal cell carcinoma.

The genes are TRBV3-1 (or the pseudogene TRBV3-2) and TRBJ2-7; 10 positions match TRBD1. The trim removed 1 base at V and 0 bases at J, leaving 6 bases unmatched. CDR1 LGHDT and CDR2 YNNKEL come from the germline V gene (reference sequence). The CDR3 covers 17 residues. The CDR3 loop reads CASSQGVRDRGSYEQYF. For the CDR3, the DNA is TGTGCCAGCAGCCAAGGAGTTCGGGACAGGGGCTCCTACGAGCAGTACTTC.

The chain recombines TRBV5-6 with TRBJ2-7, with 8 bases matching TRBD2. Trimming took 6 bases from V and 2 from J; bases not matched to a gene: 13. This CDR3 region has 16 residues. CDR1 SGHDT and CDR2 YYEEEE come from the germline V gene. This CDR3 is CASNPAGVAGTYEQYF. CDR3 coding DNA: TGTGCCAGCAACCCCGCGGGAGTAGCGGGGACCTACGAGCAGTACTTC.

The gene calls are TRBV3-1 (or the pseudogene TRBV3-2) and TRBJ2-5, with D uncertain. Germline V CDR1 and CDR2: LGHDT, YNNKEL (reference sequence). Trimming removed 3 bases at V and 3 bases at J, with 5 bases between. This CDR3 has 12 amino acids. CDR3: CASSQSEETQYF. DNA of the CDR3: TGTGCCAGCAGCCAGTCAGAAGAGACCCAGTACTTC.

This clone has a handful of counts. The V call is TRBV6-5, the J call TRBJ2-2; D is unclear. The CDR3 has 11 amino acids. V lost 1 base, J lost 7 bases, and 1 base lay in between. Germline assignment: CDR1 MNHEY and CDR2 SVGAGI. CDR3 nucleotide sequence: TGTGCCAGCAGTTACTTCGGGGAGCTGTTTTTT. The encoded protein is CASSYFGELFF.

The chain carries TRBV19 and TRBJ2-5; 7 bases are shared with TRBD1. This CDR3 is 15 amino acids long. In germline, CDR1 is LNHDA, CDR2 SQIVND (reference sequence). V shed 4 bases, J shed 3 bases, and the junction held 8 bases outside the gene matches. The CDR3: CASSNALTGEETQYF. The CDR3 DNA follows: TGTGCCAGTAGTAACGCTTTAACAGGGGAAGAGACCCAGTACTTC.

The chain carries TRBV15 and TRBJ1-4; 10 nucleotides align to TRBD1. The CDR3 is 14 residues long. Losses at the gene ends were 9 bases for V and 8 bases for J; bases not matched to a gene: 9. The germline V gene has CDR1 LNHNV and CDR2 YYDKDF (reference sequence). CDR3 sequence reads: CATRRQGAGEKLFF. The CDR3 DNA sequence: TGTGCCACGAGACGACAGGGGGCGGGCGAAAAACTGTTTTTT.

This rearrangement joins TRBV6-5 to TRBJ2-7; TRBD2 matches at 11 bases. V dropped 6 bases and J dropped 5; count of bases not matched to a gene: 9. Germline V gene data show CDR1 as MNHEY and CDR2 as SVGAGI. The CDR3 totals 15 residues. The DNA of the CDR3 is TGTGCCAGCAGGGTAGTCCTAGCGGGGGGACACGAGCAGTACTTC. Its protein is CASRVVLAGGHEQYF.

The chain has TRBV5-1 and TRBJ2-3; D unclear. The CDR3 extends over 15 amino acids. Trimming cost V 0 bases and J 1 base, with 9 bases left between them. Germline assignment: CDR1 SGHRS and CDR2 YFSETQ. CDR3 nucleotide sequence: TGCGCCAGCAGCTTGGGCCCCGGCGGCACAGATACGCAGTATTTT. Translating it yields CASSLGPGGTDTQYF.

This chain uses TRBV4-1 with TRBJ1-2; perhaps TRBD1 as D (5 bases). The CDR3 sequence is 12 residues long. Germline CDR1 and CDR2: MGHRA and YSYEKL. The V and J ends lost 10 bases and 2 bases respectively, with 11 bases between them. The CDR3 DNA sequence: TGCGCCACCCGACAGAGCAACTATGGCTACACCTTC. Encoded protein: CATRQSNYGYTF.

The gene calls are TRBV6-5 and TRBJ1-2; 8 bases agree with TRBD1. Germline CDR1 MNHEY, CDR2 SVGAGI. CDR3 length equals 13 residues. V shed 5 bases and J 8 bases; nucleotides not matched to a gene: 7. The CDR3 nucleotides are TGTGCCAGCAGTCAGGACAGGGTAAGAGGCTACACCTTC. Translation: CASSQDRVRGYTF.

The chain recombines TRBV11-3 with TRBJ2-1, with D maybe TRBD1 (5 bases). Trimming removed 3 bases at V and 6 bases at J, with 12 bases between. Germline CDR1 and CDR2: SGHNT and YENEEA. The CDR3 spans 14 residues. The CDR3 loop is CASSLDKASNEQFF. The CDR3 DNA follows: TGTGCCAGCAGCTTGGACAAAGCCTCCAATGAGCAGTTCTTC.

CDR3 region: CATHPGQLITGELFF. CDR3 bases: TGCGCCACCCACCCGGGACAGCTTATCACCGGGGAGCTGTTTTTT. This chain connects TRBV5-1 to TRBJ2-2; the match to TRBD1 covers 7 bases. This CDR3 comprises 15 residues. The V segment lost 9 bases and the J segment 4 bases; nucleotides outside the gene matches: 12. The germline gives CDR1 SGHRS, CDR2 YFSETQ.

This clone has more than one count but fewer than ten. This CDR3 is CASSLYRAESTDTQYF. The CDR3 DNA is TGTGCCAGCAGTTTATACAGGGCGGAGAGCACAGATACGCAGTATTTT. The gene calls are TRBV28 and TRBJ2-3, with D maybe TRBD1 (6 bases). CDR1 and CDR2 from the germline V gene are MDHEN and SYDVKM. The CDR3 spans 16 residues. V gave up 1 base and J gave up 0 bases, with 11 bases separating them.

The rearrangement links TRBV19 to TRBJ2-7; D is possibly TRBD1 or TRBD2 (5 bases each). CDR1 LNHDA and CDR2 SQIVND come from the germline V gene (reference sequence). CDR3 length equals 14 residues. Trimming shortened V by 5 bases and J by 2 bases, and 13 bases separated the two germline ends. The CDR3 DNA follows: TGTGCCAGTAGTCTTCGGGACGGCGCCTACGAGCAGTACTTC. Translating gives CASSLRDGAYEQYF. Full variable domain (missing parts from reference TRBV19 and TRBJ2-7): DGGITQSPKYLFRKEGQNVTLSCEQNLNHDAMYWYRQDPGQGLRLIYYSQIVNDFQKGDIAEGYSVSREKKESFPLTVTSAQKNPTAFYLCASSLRDGAYEQYFGPGTRLTVT.

This rearrangement joins TRBV6-6 to TRBJ2-7; the D gene is possibly TRBD1 (5 bases). Trimming left V 5 bases short and J 6 bases short, with 11 bases between. Per the germline V gene, CDR1 is MNHNY and CDR2 is SVGAGI (reference sequence). The CDR3 loop spans 12 amino acids. The CDR3 is CASSRQGGEQYF. In DNA form, the CDR3 reads TGTGCCAGCAGTCGTCAGGGTGGCGAGCAGTACTTC.

This clone was seen just once. The chain recombines TRBV5-6 with TRBJ1-6, with 7 bases identical to TRBD1. V lost 4 bases, J lost 6 bases, and 10 bases stayed unmatched. This CDR3 contains 16 residues. The germline V gene has CDR1 SGHDT and CDR2 YYEEEE. CDR3 sequence: CASSADREAGNSPLHF. CDR3 nucleotide sequence: TGTGCCAGCAGCGCTGACAGGGAAGCGGGTAATTCACCCCTCCACTTT.

The chain employs TRBV4-1 and TRBJ2-5, with no clear D. This CDR3 spans 14 amino acids. The germline V gene encodes CDR1 MGHRA and CDR2 YSYEKL. Trimming took off 0 bases at V and 5 bases at J, with 10 bases between the two ends. This chain's CDR3 is CASSQDGPGETQYF. DNA of the CDR3: TGCGCCAGCAGCCAAGATGGTCCCGGGGAGACCCAGTACTTC.

The chain is built from TRBV28 and TRBJ2-4; D is uncertain. The CDR3 totals 15 residues. Germline V gene sequence: CDR1 MDHEN, CDR2 SYDVKM. Trimming took off 6 bases at V and 0 bases at J, with 12 bases between the two ends. CDR3 coding DNA: TGTGCCAGCAGGCCCTTTGAGCTAGCCAAAAACATTCAGTACTTC. Translated, it gives CASRPFELAKNIQYF. The full variable domain, its missing parts supplied by reference TRBV28 and TRBJ2-4, is DVKVTQSSRYLVKRTGEKVFLECVQDMDHENMFWYRQDPGLGLRLIYFSYDVKMKEKGDIPEGYSVSREKKERFSLILESASTNQTSMYLCASRPFELAKNIQYFGAGTRLSVL.

This clone was found a few times. V usage is TRBV30 and J usage is TRBJ2-5; D uncertain. Germline V gives CDR1 GTSNPN, CDR2 SVGIG (reference sequence). The CDR3 has 12 amino acids. Trimming took 2 bases from V and 3 from J, leaving 7 bases between them. The CDR3: CAWSSAEETQYF. The CDR3 bases are TGTGCCTGGAGTTCGGCAGAAGAGACCCAGTACTTC.

The chain is built from TRBV7-9 and TRBJ1-4; 8 bases line up with TRBD1. The CDR3 sequence is 15 residues long. V shed 3 bases, J shed 6 bases, and the junction held 6 bases outside the gene matches. Germline loops: CDR1 SEHNR, CDR2 FQNEAQ (reference sequence). The CDR3 nucleotides read TGTGCCAGCAGCTTGCGGACAGGGTTTTATGAAAAACTGTTTTTT. Translation: CASSLRTGFYEKLFF.

This clone was observed a single time. The chain combines TRBV28 with TRBJ1-5; D is perhaps TRBD1 (5 bases). V lost 10 bases, J lost 0 bases, and 22 bases lay in between. Germline CDR1 MDHEN, CDR2 SYDVKM. This CDR3 region has 17 residues. In DNA form, the CDR3 reads TGTGCCACCCAGAGCATCTTGACAGAAAATAGCAATCAGCCCCAGCATTTT. Its translation: CATQSILTENSNQPQHF.

CDR3 DNA sequence: TGCGCCAGCAGCGCTTACGGGACCGGGCCCTATGGCTACACCTTC. It encodes CASSAYGTGPYGYTF. The V gene is TRBV5-1, the J gene TRBJ1-2, with D possibly matching TRBD1 (5 bases). The V and J ends lost 4 bases and 4 bases respectively, with 17 bases between them. The CDR3 spans 15 residues. Germline V lookup: CDR1 SGHRS, CDR2 YFSETQ.

The chain links TRBV7-2 to TRBJ2-1; 9 nucleotides align to TRBD2. V shed 5 bases, J shed 0 bases, and the junction held 5 bases outside the gene matches. CDR1 SGHTA and CDR2 FQGNSA come from the germline V gene. The CDR3 loop spans 16 amino acids. The CDR3 DNA is TGTGCCAGCAGCCTCCAGCGGGGGGTCTCCTACAATGAGCAGTTCTTC. It encodes CASSLQRGVSYNEQFF.

The chain couples TRBV7-9 to TRBJ2-4; D is uncertain. Per the germline V gene, CDR1 is SEHNR and CDR2 is FQNEAQ (reference sequence). CDR3 length: 15 amino acids. Trimming took 1 base from V and 5 from J, leaving 12 bases between them. CDR3: CASSLDSLGENIQYF. CDR3 nucleotides: TGTGCCAGCAGCTTAGACAGTTTGGGCGAAAACATTCAGTACTTC. The full variable domain, its missing parts supplied by reference TRBV7-9 and TRBJ2-4, is DTGVSQNPRHKITKRGQNVTFRCDPISEHNRLYWYRQTLGQGPEFLTYFQNEAQLEKSRLLSDRFSAERPKGSFSTLEIQRTEQGDSAMYLCASSLDSLGENIQYFGAGTRLSVL.

The chain couples TRBV30 to TRBJ1-3; D not certain. This CDR3 region has 13 residues. V lost 3 bases and J lost 7, with 13 bases in between. CDR1 is GTSNPN and CDR2 is SVGIG in the germline V gene (reference sequence). This CDR3 reads CAWREDSANTIYF. The CDR3 DNA sequence: TGTGCCTGGAGGGAGGACTCGGCTAACACCATATATTTT.

This chain connects TRBV5-4 to TRBJ2-2; TRBD2 aligns across 14 bases. CDR3 length: 17 amino acids. Losses at the gene ends were 4 bases for V and 0 bases for J; bases not matched to a gene: 2. Germline V gene lookup returns CDR1 SGHNT and CDR2 YYREEE (reference sequence). CDR3 residues: CASSRTSGGPNTGELFF. The CDR3 DNA reads as TGTGCCAGCAGCCGGACTAGCGGGGGGCCGAACACCGGGGAGCTGTTTTTT.

The chain carries TRBV27 and TRBJ2-2; no definite D call. The CDR3 is made up of 14 amino acids. The V gene lost 2 bases and the J gene lost 2 bases, with 6 bases spanning the gap. CDR1 MNHEY and CDR2 SMNVEV come from the germline V gene (reference sequence). CDR3 amino acids: CASSLRQNTGELFF. CDR3 DNA: TGTGCCAGCAGTTTAAGACAAAACACCGGGGAGCTGTTTTTT.

The V call is TRBV6-1, the J call TRBJ1-6, with D possibly TRBD1 on 6 matching bases. There are 15 residues in the CDR3. Trimming cost V 1 base and J 10 bases, with 14 bases left between them. Germline V CDR1 and CDR2: MNHNS, SASEGT. DNA for the CDR3: TGTGCCAGCAGTGAAGAGGGGGGGGCCTTCTCACCCCTCCACTTT. Translation gives CASSEEGGAFSPLHF.

The chain combines TRBV3-1 (or the pseudogene TRBV3-2) with TRBJ2-1; 7 bases align to TRBD1. The CDR3 loop spans 14 amino acids. After removal of 4 bases from V and 7 bases from J, the junction contained 7 bases not matched to a gene. Germline CDR1 is LGHDT and CDR2 is YNNKEL (reference sequence). In DNA form, the CDR3 reads TGTGCCAGCAGCCTAGACAGGGCTGGGAATGAGCAGTTCTTC. Its translation is CASSLDRAGNEQFF.

The V call is TRBV11-1, the J call TRBJ2-3; D is undetermined. The germline V gene has CDR1 SGHAT and CDR2 FQDESV (reference sequence). The germline V and J ends were trimmed by 1 base and 0 bases, with 8 bases remaining between them. This CDR3 is built from 15 residues. The CDR3 nucleotides are TGTGCCAGCAGCTTAGGGGCCTTAAGCACAGATACGCAGTATTTT. This gives the protein CASSLGALSTDTQYF.

The chain joins TRBV11-1 to TRBJ1-6; 11 nucleotides align to TRBD1. Per germline, CDR1 SGHAT and CDR2 FQDESV (reference sequence). The V gene end was trimmed by 5 bases and the J gene end by 6 bases; junction bases not matched to a gene: 3. This CDR3 is built from 15 residues. This CDR3 is CASSPGTGGNSPLHF. Written as DNA, the CDR3 is TGTGCCAGCAGCCCCGGGACAGGGGGTAATTCACCCCTCCACTTT.

The chain links TRBV5-5 to TRBJ2-7; D may be TRBD1 (6 bases). Trimming took off 2 bases at V and 3 bases at J, with 15 bases between the two ends. The CDR3 spans 15 residues. Germline values: CDR1 SGHKS, CDR2 YYEKEE (reference sequence). CDR3 in DNA: TGTGCCAGCAGCTTATCCGGGACACCCTTCTACGAGCAGTACTTC. This codes for CASSLSGTPFYEQYF.